These 12 T cell receptor beta chains came from one sample sequenced in a study of T cell repertoires in cytomegalovirus infection. TCRdb itself ran the reads through MiXCR, one entry per CDR3 protein. The data show some 680,000 distinct CDR3 sequences, roughly 35% seen once. Sequencing was done on a sample of PBMCs. The receptor set was obtained from a human donor in good health (CMV status not recorded). Some clones in this sample may be carry-over from other donors' samples.

This clonotype has a handful of counts. This chain links TRBV27 with TRBJ2-7; D might be TRBD1 or TRBD2, each matching 5 bases. The CDR3 is 16 amino acids. The germline V gene has CDR1 MNHEY and CDR2 SMNVEV (reference sequence). V lost 2 bases to trimming and J lost 5 bases, with 19 bases between them. CDR3 sequence reads: CASSLQGALSGHEQYF. The DNA for the CDR3 is TGTGCCAGCAGTTTACAGGGAGCCCTCTCCGGCCACGAGCAGTACTTC.

The chain employs TRBV7-9 and TRBJ1-1, with D perhaps TRBD1 (6 bases). V lost 6 bases and J 1 base, leaving 21 bases between the germline ends. The germline V gene encodes CDR1 SEHNR and CDR2 FQNEAQ (reference sequence). The CDR3 spans 17 residues. Here the CDR3 reads CASRSIRQGLKNTEAFF. As DNA, the CDR3 is TGTGCCAGCAGGTCCATTCGGCAGGGGCTCAAGAACACTGAAGCTTTCTTT.

In this sample, this clonotype turned up a few times. This chain links TRBV29-1 with TRBJ2-5; TRBD1 might be the D (5 bases). The V end lost 4 bases, the J end lost 2 bases, and 11 bases lay between the germline ends. The length of the CDR3 is 13 residues. Germline-derived CDR1 and CDR2 are SQVTM and ANQGSEA. This CDR3 is CSVARDSQETQYF. The CDR3 nucleotides are TGCAGCGTTGCCAGAGACAGTCAAGAGACCCAGTACTTC.

V is TRBV28 and J is TRBJ2-7, with 10 bases identical to TRBD1. The ends lost 7 bases at V and 3 bases at J; junction bases unmatched: 6. This CDR3 spans 14 amino acids. Germline V lookup: CDR1 MDHEN, CDR2 SYDVKM. This CDR3 is CASKTGGAYYEQYF. The CDR3 coding sequence is TGTGCCAGCAAGACAGGGGGCGCCTACTACGAGCAGTACTTC.

This chain joins TRBV28 and TRBJ1-5, with D perhaps TRBD1 (5 bases). The V gene's germline CDR1 is MDHEN and CDR2 SYDVKM. The length of the CDR3 is 15 residues. Trimming cost V 2 bases and J 2 bases, with 10 bases left between them. As DNA, the CDR3 is TGTGCCAGCAGTTTAAAGGGGTGGGGCAATCAGCCCCAGCATTTT. This codes for CASSLKGWGNQPQHF.

The rearrangement links TRBV12-3 or TRBV12-4 to TRBJ2-7; D might be TRBD1 (7 bases). V was trimmed by 5 bases and J by 5 bases, leaving 16 bases between them. This CDR3 spans 14 amino acids. The CDR3 loop reads CASSGRDRPHEQYF. The CDR3 DNA is TGTGCCAGCAGTGGGCGGGACAGACCCCACGAGCAGTACTTC.

This clonotype has a handful of counts. The chain couples TRBV19 to TRBJ2-1; 9 bases are shared with TRBD1. V lost 6 bases to trimming and J lost 4 bases; unmatched junction nucleotides: 7. Germline CDR1 reads LNHDA; CDR2 reads SQIVND (reference sequence). The CDR3 is 15 amino acids. Here the CDR3 DNA reads TGTGCCAGTAGGACCGGGGACAGGGATTACAATGAGCAGTTCTTC. It codes for CASRTGDRDYNEQFF.

The chain combines TRBV20-1 with TRBJ2-1; 9 bases fit TRBD2. V lost 5 bases and J lost 10; bases outside the gene matches: 12. CDR1 and CDR2 (germline): DFQATT, SNEGSKA (reference sequence). This CDR3 has 14 amino acids. This CDR3 reads CSAPLAGEGPEQFF. In DNA form, the CDR3 reads TGCAGTGCTCCTTTAGCGGGAGAGGGCCCCGAGCAGTTCTTC.

Remarks on this clonotype: The CDR3 carries no conserved terminal phenylalanine or tryptophan, so it likely arises from a read error. This sequence joins TRBV12-3 or TRBV12-4 and TRBJ1-6; 9 nucleotides align to TRBD1. Trimming at V came to 7 bases and at J to 10 bases, leaving 11 bases not matched to a gene. CDR3 length equals 15 residues. The CDR3 reads CASISLDRGRSPLHL. The DNA of the CDR3 is TGTGCCAGCATCAGCTTGGACAGGGGAAGATCACCCCTCCACTTG.

The chain employs TRBV28 and TRBJ1-5; TRBD1 matches 9 bases. Germline V gives CDR1 MDHEN, CDR2 SYDVKM. Trimming removed 6 bases from V and 2 bases from J; junction bases left unmatched: 8. There are 16 residues in the CDR3. DNA for the CDR3: TGTGCCAGCAGCTCAGAAAGGACAGGGGGCAATCAGCCCCAGCATTTT. It yields the protein CASSSERTGGNQPQHF.

The genes are TRBV12-3 or TRBV12-4 and TRBJ1-3, with no clear D. This CDR3 is built from 14 residues. V lost 3 bases and J 4 bases, leaving 10 bases between the germline ends. The CDR3 is CASSFLGIGNTIYF. Here the CDR3 DNA reads TGTGCCAGCAGTTTTTTGGGCATAGGAAACACCATATATTTT.

This clonotype was seen a single time. The J gene is TRBJ2-7, the V gene TRBV20-1; TRBD1 matches at 11 bases. CDR1 and CDR2 from the germline V gene are DFQATT and SNEGSKA (reference sequence). This CDR3 region has 12 residues. Germline trimming cut 6 bases from V and 6 bases from J; bases unmatched to any gene: 4. The CDR3 DNA reads TGCAGTGCCAGGGGACAGGGGGGCGAGCAGTACTTC. This sequence encodes CSARGQGGEQYF.